This T cell receptor beta chain was identified during a study of blood T cell repertoires in COVID-19. Turning to the study itself: The United States, Italy and Spain supplied acute and convalescent COVID-19 samples. Sample material is recorded as cDNA or gDNA derived from T cells, B-cell-depleted T cells, or PBMCs.

As processed by the authors: Amplification of reference gene primers provided the estimated nucleated cell counts. Clones were read by immunoSEQ multiplex PCR, and TCRdb kept only the in-frame ones, dropping some. V and J calls and clone size come straight from that table; D and trimming were deduced from the DNA. This sample has 65,000 to 90,000 clones, with about nine tenths found just once. Germline values: CDR1 LGHNA, CDR2 YNFKEQ. The V and J ends lost 0 bases and 5 bases respectively, with 13 bases between them. The length of the CDR3 is 15 residues. The chain carries TRBV4-2 and TRBJ1-2; D is unresolved. Sample: peripheral blood. The sequence was collected from an elderly woman with acute or convalescent COVID-19. CDR3 residues: CASSQDIRVGYGYTF. CDR3 DNA: TGTGCCAGCAGCCAAGATATTCGGGTTGGGTATGGCTACACCTTC.